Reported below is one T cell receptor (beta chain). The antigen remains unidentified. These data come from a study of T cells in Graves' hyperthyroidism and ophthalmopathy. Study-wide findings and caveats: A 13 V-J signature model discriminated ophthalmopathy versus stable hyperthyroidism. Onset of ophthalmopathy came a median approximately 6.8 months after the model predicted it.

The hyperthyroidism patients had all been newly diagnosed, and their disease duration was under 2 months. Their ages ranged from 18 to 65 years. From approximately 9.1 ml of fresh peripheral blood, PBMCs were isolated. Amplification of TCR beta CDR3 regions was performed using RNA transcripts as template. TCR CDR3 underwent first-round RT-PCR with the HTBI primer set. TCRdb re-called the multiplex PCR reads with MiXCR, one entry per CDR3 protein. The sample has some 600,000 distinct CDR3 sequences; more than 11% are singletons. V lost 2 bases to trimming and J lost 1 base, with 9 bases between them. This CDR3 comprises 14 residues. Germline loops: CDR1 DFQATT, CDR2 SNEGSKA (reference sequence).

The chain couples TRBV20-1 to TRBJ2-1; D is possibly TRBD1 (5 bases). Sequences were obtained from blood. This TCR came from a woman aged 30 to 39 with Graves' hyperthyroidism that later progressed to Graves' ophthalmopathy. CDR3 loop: CSARPPGSYNEQFF. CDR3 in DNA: TGCAGTGCTAGACCCCCAGGGTCCTACAATGAGCAGTTCTTC.